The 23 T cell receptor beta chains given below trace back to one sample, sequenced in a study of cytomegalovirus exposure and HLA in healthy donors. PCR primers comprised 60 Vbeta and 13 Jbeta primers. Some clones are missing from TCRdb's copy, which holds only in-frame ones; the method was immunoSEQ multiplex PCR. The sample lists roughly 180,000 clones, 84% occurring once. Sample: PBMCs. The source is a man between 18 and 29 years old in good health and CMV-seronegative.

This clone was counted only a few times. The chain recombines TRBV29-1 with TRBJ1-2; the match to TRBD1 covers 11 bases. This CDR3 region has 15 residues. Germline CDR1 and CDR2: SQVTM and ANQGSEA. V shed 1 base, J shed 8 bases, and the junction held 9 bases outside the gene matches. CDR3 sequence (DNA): TGCAGCGTTGAAGGGAGGACAGGGGGCGATAGAGGCTACACCTTC. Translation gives CSVEGRTGGDRGYTF.

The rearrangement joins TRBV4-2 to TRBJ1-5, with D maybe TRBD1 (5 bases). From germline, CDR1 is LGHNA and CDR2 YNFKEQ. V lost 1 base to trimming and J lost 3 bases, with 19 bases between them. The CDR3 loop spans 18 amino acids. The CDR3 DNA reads TGTGCCAGCAGCCAAGTCTTTGGTGGAGGGACCCACAATCAGCCCCAGCATTTT. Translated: CASSQVFGGGTHNQPQHF.

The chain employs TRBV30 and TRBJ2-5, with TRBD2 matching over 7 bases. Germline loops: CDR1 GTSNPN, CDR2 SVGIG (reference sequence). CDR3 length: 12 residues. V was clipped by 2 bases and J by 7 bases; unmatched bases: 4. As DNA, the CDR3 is TGTGCCTGGAGTATCCCGGGAGGGACCCAGTACTTC. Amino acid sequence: CAWSIPGGTQYF.

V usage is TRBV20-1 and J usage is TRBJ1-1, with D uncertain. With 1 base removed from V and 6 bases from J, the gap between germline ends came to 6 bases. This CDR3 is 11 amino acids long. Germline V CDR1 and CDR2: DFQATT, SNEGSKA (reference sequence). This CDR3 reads CSARVNPEAFF. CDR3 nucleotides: TGCAGTGCTAGAGTTAATCCTGAAGCTTTCTTT.

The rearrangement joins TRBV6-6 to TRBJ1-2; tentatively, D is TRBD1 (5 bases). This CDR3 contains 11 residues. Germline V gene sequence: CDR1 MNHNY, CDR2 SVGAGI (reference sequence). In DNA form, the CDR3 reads TGTGCAAATCAGGGTTCCTATGGCTACACCTTC. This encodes CANQGSYGYTF.

This CDR3 reads CASSLGTSGSYEQYF. The CDR3 bases are TGTGCCAGCAGCTTAGGGACTAGCGGATCCTACGAGCAGTACTTC. The V call is TRBV7-9, the J call TRBJ2-7, with TRBD2 identical over 10 bases. Germline assignment: CDR1 SEHNR and CDR2 FQNEAQ (reference sequence). CDR3 size: 15 residues. Unmatched junction bases numbered 1, after V lost 1 base and J lost 1 base.

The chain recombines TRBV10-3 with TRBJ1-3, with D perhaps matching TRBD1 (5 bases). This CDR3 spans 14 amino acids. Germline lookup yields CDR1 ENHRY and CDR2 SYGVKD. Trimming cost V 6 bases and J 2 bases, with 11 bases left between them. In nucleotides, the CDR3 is TGTGCCATCAGGGGGCCAGCTCCTGGAAACACCATATATTTT. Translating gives CAIRGPAPGNTIYF.

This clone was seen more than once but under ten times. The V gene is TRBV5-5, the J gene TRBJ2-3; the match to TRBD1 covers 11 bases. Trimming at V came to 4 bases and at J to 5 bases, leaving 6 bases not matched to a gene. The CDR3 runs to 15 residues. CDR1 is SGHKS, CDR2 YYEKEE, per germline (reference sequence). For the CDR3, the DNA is TGTGCCAGCAGCCCAGGACAGGGGGCCGGAGATACGCAGTATTTT. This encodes CASSPGQGAGDTQYF.

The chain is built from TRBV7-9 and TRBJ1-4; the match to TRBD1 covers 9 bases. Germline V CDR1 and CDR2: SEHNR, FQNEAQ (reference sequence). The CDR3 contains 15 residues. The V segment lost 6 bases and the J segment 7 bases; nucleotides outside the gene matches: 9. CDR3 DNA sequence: TGTGCCAGCAGATCACAGGGGGCGCAGAGTGAAAAACTGTTTTTT. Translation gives CASRSQGAQSEKLFF.

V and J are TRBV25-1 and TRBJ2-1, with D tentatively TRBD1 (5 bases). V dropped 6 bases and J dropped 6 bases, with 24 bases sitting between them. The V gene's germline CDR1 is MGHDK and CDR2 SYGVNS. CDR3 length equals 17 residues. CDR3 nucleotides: TGTGCCAGCAGCGAGCCACCAGGGCGTCGCAAGTTCAATGAGCAGTTCTTC. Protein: CASSEPPGRRKFNEQFF. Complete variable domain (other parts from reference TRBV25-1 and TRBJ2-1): EADIYQTPRYLVIGTGKKITLECSQTMGHDKMYWYQQDPGMELHLIHYSYGVNSTEKGDLSSESTVSRIRTEHFPLTLESARPSHTSQYLCASSEPPGRRKFNEQFFGPGTRLTVL.

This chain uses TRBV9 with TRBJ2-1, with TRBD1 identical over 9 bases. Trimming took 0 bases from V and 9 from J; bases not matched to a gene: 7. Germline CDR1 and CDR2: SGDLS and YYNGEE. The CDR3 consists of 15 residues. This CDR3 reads CASSVGGTGTSEQFF. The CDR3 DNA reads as TGTGCCAGCAGCGTAGGGGGGACAGGGACTTCTGAGCAGTTCTTC. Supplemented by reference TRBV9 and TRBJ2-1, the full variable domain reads DSGVTQTPKHLITATGQRVTLRCSPRSGDLSVYWYQQSLDQGLQFLIQYYNGEERAKGNILERFSAQQFPDLHSELNLSSLELGDSALYFCASSVGGTGTSEQFFGPGTRLTVL.

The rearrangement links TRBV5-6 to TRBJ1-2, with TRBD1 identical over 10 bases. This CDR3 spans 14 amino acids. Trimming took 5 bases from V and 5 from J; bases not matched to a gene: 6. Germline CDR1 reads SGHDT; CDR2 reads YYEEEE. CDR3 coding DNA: TGTGCCAGCAGGACCGGGACAGGGGCTTATGGCTACACCTTC. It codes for CASRTGTGAYGYTF.

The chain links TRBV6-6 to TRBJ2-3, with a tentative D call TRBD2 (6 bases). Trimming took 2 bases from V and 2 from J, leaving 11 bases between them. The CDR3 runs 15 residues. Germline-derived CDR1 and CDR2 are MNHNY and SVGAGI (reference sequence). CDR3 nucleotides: TGTGCCAGCAGTTACGGGAGCGGGCTCACAGATACGCAGTATTTT. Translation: CASSYGSGLTDTQYF.

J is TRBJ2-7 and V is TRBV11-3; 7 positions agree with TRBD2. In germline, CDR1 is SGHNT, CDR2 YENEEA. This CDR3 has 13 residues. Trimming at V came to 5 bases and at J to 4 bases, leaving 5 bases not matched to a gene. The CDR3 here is CASSPRGVYEQYF. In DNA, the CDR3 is TGTGCCAGCAGCCCCCGGGGGGTTTACGAGCAGTACTTC.

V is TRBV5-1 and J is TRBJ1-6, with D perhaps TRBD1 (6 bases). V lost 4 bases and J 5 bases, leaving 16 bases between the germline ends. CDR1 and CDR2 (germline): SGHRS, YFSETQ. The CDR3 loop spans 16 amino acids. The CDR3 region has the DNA TGCGCCAGCAGCATAACAGGGATTGAAGATAATTCACCCCTCCACTTT. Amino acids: CASSITGIEDNSPLHF.

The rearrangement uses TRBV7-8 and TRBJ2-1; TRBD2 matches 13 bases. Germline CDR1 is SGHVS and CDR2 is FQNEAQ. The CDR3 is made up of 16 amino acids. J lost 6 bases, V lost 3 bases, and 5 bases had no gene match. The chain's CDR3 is CASSFDGLAGVNEQFF. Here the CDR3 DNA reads TGTGCCAGCAGCTTCGACGGACTAGCGGGAGTCAATGAGCAGTTCTTC.

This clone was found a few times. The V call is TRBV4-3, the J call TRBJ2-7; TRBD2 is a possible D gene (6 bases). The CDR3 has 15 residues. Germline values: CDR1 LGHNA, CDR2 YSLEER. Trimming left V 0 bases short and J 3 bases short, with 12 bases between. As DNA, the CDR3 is TGCGCCAGCAGCCAAGACGGGACTCCGGGCTACGAGCAGTACTTC. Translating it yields CASSQDGTPGYEQYF.

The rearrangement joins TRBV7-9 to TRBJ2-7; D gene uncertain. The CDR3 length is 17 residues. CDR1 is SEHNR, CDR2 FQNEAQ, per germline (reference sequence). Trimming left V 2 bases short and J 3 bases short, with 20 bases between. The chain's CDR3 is CASSLFNPPQSLYEQYF. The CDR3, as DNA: TGTGCCAGCAGCTTATTCAACCCGCCGCAGTCCCTCTACGAGCAGTACTTC.

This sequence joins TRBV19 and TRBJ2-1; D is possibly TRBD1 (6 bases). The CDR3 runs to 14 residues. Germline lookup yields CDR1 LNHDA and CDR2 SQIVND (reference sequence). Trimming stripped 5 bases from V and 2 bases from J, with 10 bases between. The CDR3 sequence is CASSPGHPYNEQFF. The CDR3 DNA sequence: TGTGCCAGTAGTCCGGGACACCCCTACAATGAGCAGTTCTTC.

The CDR3 DNA reads TGTGCCATCAGTGAGGGGAGAGTCTCCTACGAGCAGTACTTC. The encoded protein is CAISEGRVSYEQYF. The chain has TRBV10-3 and TRBJ2-7, with TRBD2 as a possible D gene (5 bases). Between the trimmed V and J ends, which lost 2 bases and 0 bases, there was a span of 8 bases. Germline values: CDR1 ENHRY, CDR2 SYGVKD. This CDR3 contains 14 residues.

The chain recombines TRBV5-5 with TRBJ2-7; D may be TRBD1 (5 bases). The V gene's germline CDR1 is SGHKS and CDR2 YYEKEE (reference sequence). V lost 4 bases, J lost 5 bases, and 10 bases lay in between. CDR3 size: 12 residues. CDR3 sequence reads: CASSLTGDEQYF. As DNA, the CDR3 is TGTGCCAGCAGCCTCACAGGTGACGAGCAGTACTTC.

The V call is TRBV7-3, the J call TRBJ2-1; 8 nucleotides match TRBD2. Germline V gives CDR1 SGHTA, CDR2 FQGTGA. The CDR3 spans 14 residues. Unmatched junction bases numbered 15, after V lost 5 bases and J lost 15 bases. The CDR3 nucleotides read TGTGCCAGCAGCCCCCAATCAGCGGGAGATGATTTGTTCTTC. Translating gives CASSPQSAGDDLFF.

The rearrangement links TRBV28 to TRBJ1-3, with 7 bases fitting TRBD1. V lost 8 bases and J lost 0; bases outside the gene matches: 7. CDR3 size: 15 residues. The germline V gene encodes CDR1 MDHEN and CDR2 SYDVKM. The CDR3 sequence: CASSAGQHSGNTIYF. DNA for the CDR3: TGTGCCAGCTCGGCGGGACAGCACTCTGGAAACACCATATATTTT.